This is a list of T cell receptor beta chains from one sample in a study of T cells in narcolepsy. Sequencing used immunoSEQ multiplex PCR; TCRdb keeps in-frame clones, though not all of them. This table has roughly 34,000 clones, more than 80% appearing once. The sequenced material came from CD45RA- memory CD4+ T cells from PBMCs. The receptors come from a human donor with narcolepsy. The CDR3 runs from the conserved cysteine through the conserved F or W. A D gene is named only where the DNA matches it firmly. The listing skips clone size in some rows; elsewhere it reads once, few, many or a size class.

TRBJ2-1	TRBV11-2	NA	once	CASSFRQDYNEQFF	TGTGCCAGCAGCTTCAGGCAGGATTACAATGAGCAGTTCTTC
TRBJ2-5	TRBV30	NA	NA	CAWSGRVAQETQYF	TGTGCCTGGAGTGGCAGGGTGGCCCAAGAGACCCAGTACTTC
TRBJ2-3	TRBV10-3	NA	NA	CATGGDTDTQYF	TGTGCCACCGGAGGGGACACAGATACGCAGTATTTT
TRBJ2-5	TRBV5-1	NA	NA	CASSFTSRGGQETQYF	TGCGCCAGCAGCTTTACGTCCAGGGGGGGCCAAGAGACCCAGTACTTC
TRBJ1-2	TRBV19	NA	NA	CASTPGEYPNYGYTF	TGTGCCAGTACCCCGGGGGAGTACCCTAACTATGGCTACACCTTC
TRBJ2-1	TRBV11-2	TRBD2	few	CASSLGGASGGNEFF	TGTGCCAGCAGCTTAGGAGGGGCTAGCGGGGGGAACGAGTTCTTC
TRBJ2-5	TRBV9	TRBD2	NA	CASSGGSLAGPQETQYF	TGTGCCAGCAGCGGGGGGAGTCTAGCGGGGCCCCAAGAGACCCAGTACTTC
TRBJ1-1	TRBV9	NA	NA	CASSVGIIGTGGGTEAFF	TGTGCCAGCAGCGTAGGAATCATCGGTACCGGGGGTGGTACTGAAGCTTTCTTT
TRBJ1-2	TRBV5-5	TRBD1	NA	CASTGTGVRGYTF	TGTGCCAGCACCGGGACAGGGGTACGGGGCTACACCTTC
TRBJ2-3	TRBV6-4	NA	NA	CASSGGGGTDTQYF	TGTGCCAGCAGTGGGGGGGGCGGCACAGATACGCAGTATTTT
TRBJ2-7	TRBV14	NA	NA	CASSQDRVVSNYEQYF	TGTGCCAGCAGCCAAGACCGGGTGGTATCAAACTACGAGCAGTACTTC
TRBJ2-1	TRBV30	TRBD2	NA	CAWSEASGGTYNEQFF	TGTGCCTGGAGTGAGGCTAGCGGGGGAACCTACAATGAGCAGTTCTTC
TRBJ1-2	TRBV6-5	NA	NA	CASSYSGLDYGYTF	TGTGCCAGCAGTTACTCCGGCCTTGACTATGGCTACACCTTC
TRBJ1-2	TRBV19	TRBD1	NA	CASSGRDRGHYGYTF	TGTGCCAGTAGTGGCCGGGACAGGGGTCACTATGGCTACACCTTC
TRBJ1-5	TRBV6-6	TRBD1	NA	CATDPQGANQPQHF	TGTGCCACCGACCCCCAGGGGGCCAATCAGCCCCAGCATTTT
TRBJ1-6	TRBV6-5	TRBD1	NA	CASSSPGGSPLHF	TGTGCCAGCAGTTCCCCAGGGGGATCACCCCTCCACTTT
TRBJ1-1	TRBV7-2	TRBD1	once	CASSLGTGIKAFF	TGTGCCAGCAGCTTAGGGACAGGGATCAAGGCTTTCTTT
TRBJ1-2	TRBV28	TRBD1	NA	CASSQTGGINYGYTF	TGTGCCAGCAGCCAGACAGGGGGGATTAACTATGGCTACACCTTC
TRBJ1-2	TRBV28	TRBD1	NA	CASSRTGGHYGYTF	TGTGCCAGCAGTAGGACAGGGGGTCACTATGGCTACACCTTC
TRBJ1-6	TRBV5-1	TRBD1	NA	CASSLAGQGNSPLHF	TGCGCCAGCAGCTTGGCCGGACAGGGGAATTCACCCCTCCACTTT
TRBJ2-5	TRBV30	NA	NA	CAWDRFETQYF	TGTGCCTGGGACAGGTTTGAGACCCAGTACTTC
TRBJ1-5	TRBV19	NA	NA	CASSISRSSNQPQHF	TGTGCCAGTAGTATATCACGGTCTAGCAATCAGCCCCAGCATTTT
TRBJ1-2	TRBV5-6	NA	NA	CASNTGVQFYTF	TGTGCCAGCAACACGGGGGTACAGTTCTACACCTTC
TRBJ1-2	TRBV4-3	NA	few	CASSQEGGYGYTF	TGCGCCAGCAGCCAAGAGGGCGGATATGGCTACACCTTC
TRBJ1-2	TRBV15	TRBD1	NA	CATSSGQGGVYGYTF	TGTGCCACCAGCTCCGGGCAGGGGGGAGTCTATGGCTACACCTTC
TRBJ2-3	TRBV5-1	NA	NA	CASSLHTRGADTQYF	TGCGCCAGCAGCTTGCACACCAGGGGGGCAGATACGCAGTATTTT
TRBJ2-1	TRBV7-2	NA	NA	CASSLTRGSYNEQFF	TGTGCCAGCAGCTTAACCCGGGGCTCCTACAATGAGCAGTTCTTC
TRBJ1-1	TRBV5-6	NA	NA	CASSLAPLEAFF	TGTGCCAGCAGCTTGGCTCCCCTTGAAGCTTTCTTT
TRBJ1-5	TRBV19	NA	NA	CASRWDFNQPQHF	TGTGCCTCACGGTGGGACTTCAATCAGCCCCAGCATTTT
TRBJ2-5	TRBV5-1	TRBD1	NA	CASIPGAQGAETQYF	TGCGCCAGCATACCGGGCGCGCAGGGGGCAGAGACCCAGTACTTC
TRBJ1-5	TRBV28	NA	few	CASSSPPSNQPQHF	TGTGCCAGCAGCTCCCCCCCTAGCAATCAGCCCCAGCATTTT
TRBJ1-4	TRBV4-3	TRBD1	NA	CASSQVTQGGEKLFF	TGCGCCAGCAGCCAAGTTACACAGGGGGGTGAAAAACTGTTTTTT
TRBJ1-6	TRBV27	NA	NA	CASKLSGTNSPLHF	TGTGCCAGCAAGCTTTCGGGCACGAATTCACCCCTCCACTTT
TRBJ2-1	TRBV4-2	NA	NA	CASSQDLGKAFNEQFF	TGTGCCAGCAGCCAAGATCTAGGCAAGGCCTTCAATGAGCAGTTCTTC
TRBJ1-2	TRBV7-2	TRBD1	NA	CASSRDRVGGNYGYTF	TGTGCCAGCAGCCGGGACAGGGTTGGAGGGAACTATGGCTACACCTTC
TRBJ1-2	TRBV30	TRBD1	NA	CACPSPGQGFYGYTF	TGTGCCTGCCCTTCCCCGGGACAGGGTTTCTATGGCTACACCTTC
TRBJ2-5	TRBV28	TRBD1	NA	CASSRQGGETQYF	TGTGCCAGCAGCCGACAGGGTGGGGAGACCCAGTACTTC
TRBJ1-1	TRBV7-9	NA	NA	CASSSFPEVPEAFF	TGTGCCAGCAGCTCCTTCCCGGAGGTACCTGAGGCTTTCTTT
TRBJ2-3	TRBV4-1	NA	NA	CASSQGEGPTDTQYF	TGCGCCAGCAGCCAAGGGGAAGGTCCCACAGATACGCAGTATTTT
TRBJ1-1	TRBV2	NA	once	CASSGTLADTEAFF	TGTGCCAGCAGTGGGACTTTAGCTGACACTGAAGCTTTCTTT
TRBJ2-7	TRBV5-4	NA	NA	CASSFSGRTYEQYF	TGTGCCAGCAGCTTTTCGGGCAGGACCTACGAGCAGTACTTC
TRBJ2-1	TRBV5-4	NA	NA	CASSIGTGGAYNEQFF	TGTGCCAGCAGTATTGGTACAGGGGGGGCATACAATGAGCAGTTCTTC
TRBJ1-5	TRBV10-3	NA	NA	CAISAAGNQPQHF	TGTGCCATCAGTGCGGCAGGCAATCAGCCCCAGCATTTT
TRBJ2-1	TRBV6-1	NA	NA	CASTSSFGNEQFF	TGTGCCAGCACCTCCTCCTTTGGGAATGAGCAGTTCTTC
TRBJ2-5	TRBV5-1	NA	NA	CASSSGTGRGPETQYF	TGCGCCAGCAGCAGCGGGACAGGTCGCGGCCCAGAGACCCAGTACTTC
TRBJ1-3	TRBV9	NA	NA	CASSPQMMGGNTIYF	TGTGCCAGCAGCCCTCAAATGATGGGGGGAAACACCATATATTTT
TRBJ2-2	TRBV18	NA	few	CASSPIRGTGELFF	TGTGCCAGCTCACCTATTAGGGGCACCGGGGAGCTGTTTTTT
TRBJ1-1	TRBV6-6	NA	NA	CASSSAGTTEAFF	TGTGCCAGCAGCTCGGCGGGGACCACTGAAGCTTTCTTT
TRBJ1-2	TRBV7-3	TRBD1	NA	CASSLLTGGASGYTF	TGTGCCAGCAGCTTATTAACAGGGGGCGCCTCCGGCTACACCTTC
TRBJ2-5	TRBV9	TRBD1	NA	CASSIGQGARGSVETQYF	TGTGCCAGCAGCATCGGACAGGGGGCGCGAGGTTCTGTAGAGACCCAGTACTTC
TRBJ1-6	TRBV14	NA	NA	CASSHQGNNSPLHF	TGTGCCAGCAGCCACCAGGGAAATAATTCACCCCTCCACTTT
TRBJ2-3	TRBV10-1	NA	NA	CASSPLGGRDTQYF	TGCGCCAGCAGTCCCCTGGGGGGCCGGGATACGCAGTATTTT
TRBJ2-7	TRBV27	TRBD2	once	CASSSGRRGGYEQYF	TGTGCCAGCAGCTCCGGGAGGAGGGGAGGCTACGAGCAGTACTTC
TRBJ1-1	TRBV6-5	TRBD1	once	CASSYSGGRAEAFF	TGTGCCAGCAGTTACTCAGGGGGCCGGGCTGAAGCTTTCTTT
TRBJ2-7	TRBV7-2	TRBD2	NA	CASSRRTSGGSSSYEQYF	TGTGCCAGCAGCCGCCGGACTAGCGGGGGGTCTAGCTCCTACGAGCAGTACTTC
TRBJ2-3	TRBV5-1	NA	NA	CASSWGSALSTDTQYF	TGCGCCAGCAGCTGGGGGAGCGCCCTTAGCACAGATACGCAGTATTTT
TRBJ1-6	TRBV7-8	NA	NA	CASSLGVVRVTPLHF	TGTGCCAGCAGCTTAGGGGTTGTCAGGGTGACACCCCTCCACTTT
TRBJ1-1	TRBV2	NA	NA	CASRALDNTEAFF	TGTGCCAGCAGGGCCTTGGATAACACTGAAGCTTTCTTT
TRBJ2-1	TRBV9	NA	NA	CASSVDTFEQFF	TGTGCCAGCAGCGTAGACACATTTGAGCAGTTCTTC